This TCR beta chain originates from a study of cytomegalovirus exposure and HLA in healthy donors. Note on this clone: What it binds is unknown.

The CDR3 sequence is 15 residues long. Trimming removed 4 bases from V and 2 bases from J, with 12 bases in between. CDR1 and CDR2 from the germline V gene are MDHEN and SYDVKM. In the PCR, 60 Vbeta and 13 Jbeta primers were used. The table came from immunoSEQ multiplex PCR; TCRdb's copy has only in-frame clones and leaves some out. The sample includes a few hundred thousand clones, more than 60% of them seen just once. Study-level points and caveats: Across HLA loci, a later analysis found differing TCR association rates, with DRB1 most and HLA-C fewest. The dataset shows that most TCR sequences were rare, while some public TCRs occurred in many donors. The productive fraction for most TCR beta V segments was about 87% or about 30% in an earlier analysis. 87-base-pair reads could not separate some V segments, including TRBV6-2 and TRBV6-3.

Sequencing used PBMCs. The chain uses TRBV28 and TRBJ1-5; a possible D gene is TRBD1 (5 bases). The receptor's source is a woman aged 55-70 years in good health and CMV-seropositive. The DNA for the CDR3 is TGTGCCAGCAGTTCCCAGGGCATGGGCAATCAGCCCCAGCATTTT. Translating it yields CASSSQGMGNQPQHF.